One sample yielded the 19 T cell receptor beta chains listed below, sequenced in a study of T cell repertoires and HLA-DP antigens. Assay: immunoSEQ multiplex PCR; the TCRdb copy retains only in-frame clones and omits some. This sample carries about 89,000 clones, approximately 86% of them seen once, and the ten largest clones take less than 2%. These receptors' targets are unknown. Sequencing used CD4+ T cells from PBMCs. These receptors all stem from a man aged 45-65 years in good health and CMV-seronegative.

The rearrangement links TRBV30 to TRBJ2-7, with 9 bases lining up with TRBD2. Trimming cost V 1 base and J 0 bases; bases outside gene matches: 4. CDR1 is GTSNPN, CDR2 SVGIG, per germline (reference sequence). The CDR3 has 15 amino acids. In DNA, the CDR3 is TGTGCCTGGAGTGCCGCTAGCGGGACCTCCTACGAGCAGTACTTC. Residues: CAWSAASGTSYEQYF.

V and J are TRBV10-2 and TRBJ2-3; TRBD2 matches 7 bases. V shed 2 bases, J shed 5 bases, and the junction held 7 bases outside the gene matches. Per germline, CDR1 WSHSY and CDR2 SAAADI. The CDR3 contains 15 residues. The CDR3 DNA reads TGCGCCAGCAGTGAGGGTCGGGGGGTTGGAGATACGCAGTATTTT. Protein product: CASSEGRGVGDTQYF.

The chain couples TRBV7-3 to TRBJ2-5; TRBD1 agrees at 9 bases. This CDR3 comprises 14 residues. J lost 5 bases, V lost 3 bases, and 4 bases had no gene match. CDR1 and CDR2 (germline): SGHTA, FQGTGA. CDR3 bases: TGTGCCAGCAGCTTCGCCGGACAGGGGGAGACCCAGTACTTC. It encodes CASSFAGQGETQYF.

The sample holds one count of this clone. CDR3 in amino acids: CASTNLGQGLNQPQHF. CDR3 coding DNA: TGTGCCAGCACCAACCTGGGACAGGGGTTGAATCAGCCCCAGCATTTT. The chain joins TRBV6-6 to TRBJ1-5; 10 nucleotides align to TRBD1. Per germline, CDR1 MNHNY and CDR2 SVGAGI (reference sequence). The CDR3 sequence is 16 residues long. V gave up 7 bases and J gave up 4 bases; unmatched junction bases: 10.

The chain recombines TRBV5-1 with TRBJ1-2; 7 bases agree with TRBD1. The junction had 10 bases not matched to a gene; V was cut back by 4 bases and J by 1 base. Germline V gene sequence: CDR1 SGHRS, CDR2 YFSETQ. The CDR3 is made up of 16 amino acids. The CDR3 nucleotides are TGCGCCAGCAGCCCCGGATGGGACAGAAGTAACTATGGCTACACCTTC. It specifies CASSPGWDRSNYGYTF.

The chain carries TRBV11-2 and TRBJ2-6, with 7 positions matching TRBD2. Per the germline V gene, CDR1 is SGHAT and CDR2 is FQNNGV. V lost 4 bases to trimming and J lost 1 base; unmatched junction nucleotides: 1. The CDR3 runs 15 residues. CDR3 nucleotides: TGTGCCAGCAGCTGGGGGGGATCTGGGGCCAACGTCCTGACTTTC. Translated: CASSWGGSGANVLTF.

The V gene is TRBV18, the J gene TRBJ2-1; 8 bases match TRBD2. This CDR3 has 15 residues. Looked up from germline, CDR1 is KGHSH and CDR2 is LQKENI. J gave up 1 base and V 6 bases, and 5 bases lay outside the gene matches. CDR3 nucleotides: TGTGCCAGCTCGACTAGCGTAGGGTCCTACAATGAGCAGTTCTTC. Amino acid sequence: CASSTSVGSYNEQFF.

Within the sample, this clone is medium-sized. This rearrangement joins TRBV28 to TRBJ1-2; D is unresolved. The CDR3 covers 13 residues. The germline V and J ends were trimmed by 8 bases and 7 bases, with 17 bases remaining between them. The germline V gene has CDR1 MDHEN and CDR2 SYDVKM. This chain's CDR3 is CASGRNEDSGYTF. DNA for the CDR3: TGTGCCAGCGGTCGTAACGAGGACTCTGGCTACACCTTC.

V and J are TRBV2 and TRBJ2-7; D ambiguous. V lost 6 bases and J 4 bases, leaving 13 bases between the germline ends. The CDR3 covers 13 residues. Germline CDR1 reads SNHLY; CDR2 reads FYNNEI. As DNA, the CDR3 is TGTGCCAGCAGATGGACGGATATATACGAGCAGTACTTC. The encoded protein is CASRWTDIYEQYF.

This clone occurred a few times. The gene calls are TRBV27 and TRBJ2-3; no definite D call. CDR1 is MNHEY and CDR2 is SMNVEV in the germline V gene (reference sequence). The length of the CDR3 is 13 residues. V was trimmed by 0 bases and J by 7 bases, leaving 8 bases between them. Here the CDR3 DNA reads TGTGCCAGCAGTTTATCCAGGTTAAATACGCAGTATTTT. This encodes CASSLSRLNTQYF.

The chain links TRBV23-1 to TRBJ1-1; D is possibly TRBD1 (6 bases). TRBV23-1 is reported as an ORF; its role is uncertain. The CDR3 consists of 17 residues. V was pared by 1 base and J by 4 bases, with 19 bases between. The CDR3 DNA reads as TGCGCCAGCAGTCAATACCGGGACACACCAACGGGCACTGAAGCTTTCTTT. Translating gives CASSQYRDTPTGTEAFF.

This chain connects TRBV15 to TRBJ2-7, with TRBD1 matching over 8 bases. CDR1 LNHNV and CDR2 YYDKDF come from the germline V gene (reference sequence). CDR3 length equals 12 residues. V lost 4 bases to trimming and J lost 6 bases; unmatched junction nucleotides: 2. CDR3 loop: CATSTDRGEQYF. CDR3 sequence (DNA): TGTGCCACCAGCACCGACAGGGGCGAGCAGTACTTC.

V and J are TRBV28 and TRBJ1-1; D is unresolved. Germline V gene sequence: CDR1 MDHEN, CDR2 SYDVKM. V gave up 5 bases and J gave up 4 bases, with 5 bases separating them. CDR3 length: 11 residues. The CDR3 DNA reads as TGTGCCAGCAGTCCTCTCACTGAAGCTTTCTTT. Its protein product is CASSPLTEAFF. The entire variable domain, with the rest obtained from reference TRBV28 and TRBJ1-1, is as follows: DVKVTQSSRYLVKRTGEKVFLECVQDMDHENMFWYRQDPGLGLRLIYFSYDVKMKEKGDIPEGYSVSREKKERFSLILESASTNQTSMYLCASSPLTEAFFGQGTRLTVV.

The chain carries TRBV18 and TRBJ2-7, with unresolved D. The V gene lost 2 bases and the J gene lost 3 bases, with 17 bases spanning the gap. In germline, CDR1 is KGHSH, CDR2 LQKENI. The CDR3 is made up of 16 amino acids. The chain's CDR3 is CASSPITWTDGYEQYF. CDR3 sequence (DNA): TGTGCCAGCTCACCAATCACGTGGACGGACGGCTACGAGCAGTACTTC.

This clone was seen only once. CDR3 residues: CASGDRETEAFF. The CDR3, as DNA: TGTGCCAGTGGGGACAGGGAAACTGAAGCTTTCTTT. This chain links TRBV19 with TRBJ1-1; 9 bases are shared with TRBD1. The germline V gene has CDR1 LNHDA and CDR2 SQIVND (reference sequence). The CDR3 spans 12 residues. J lost 5 bases, V lost 8 bases, and 3 bases had no gene match.

This chain links TRBV29-1 with TRBJ2-3; tentatively, D is TRBD1 or TRBD2 (5 bases each). The germline V gene encodes CDR1 SQVTM and CDR2 ANQGSEA. The CDR3 is made up of 13 amino acids. V lost 7 bases to trimming and J lost 6 bases, with 17 bases between them. This CDR3 is CSARDPLLDTQYF. The DNA for the CDR3 is TGCAGCGCCCGGGACCCGCTGTTGGATACGCAGTATTTT.

The chain joins TRBV11-2 to TRBJ1-1; possible D gene TRBD1, 5 bases. Germline V CDR1 and CDR2: SGHAT, FQNNGV. The V end was cut by 5 bases, the J end by 6 bases, with 16 bases between. CDR3 size: 14 residues. CDR3 sequence reads: CASSTPRGSSEAFF. The CDR3 DNA sequence: TGTGCCAGCAGCACCCCCCGGGGGTCGTCTGAAGCTTTCTTT.

The rearrangement links TRBV7-2 to TRBJ1-1; a weak D match, TRBD1 (5 bases). There are 14 residues in the CDR3. The germline CDR1 and CDR2 sequences are SGHTA and FQGNSA. Trimming removed 5 bases from V and 10 bases from J, with 20 bases in between. For the CDR3, the DNA is TGTGCCAGCAGCCATCTCCTGGCGGGGGTAGGAGCTTTCTTT. This encodes CASSHLLAGVGAFF. The full variable domain, in which reference TRBV7-2 and TRBJ1-1 provide the parts outside the CDR3, is GAGVSQSPSNKVTEKGKDVELRCDPISGHTALYWYRQSLGQGLEFLIYFQGNSAPDKSGLPSDRFSAERTGGSVSTLTIQRTQQEDSAVYLCASSHLLAGVGAFFGQGTRLTVV.

The V and J genes are TRBV5-1 and TRBJ2-7; TRBD2 matches 10 bases. Trimming at V came to 0 bases and at J to 6 bases, leaving 15 bases not matched to a gene. The CDR3 totals 18 residues. Germline-derived CDR1 and CDR2 are SGHRS and YFSETQ. The CDR3 nucleotides read TGCGCCAGCAGCTTGGTGCGAGCGGGAGGGCCCACTGGCTCCGAGCAGTACTTC. Amino acid sequence: CASSLVRAGGPTGSEQYF.